This TCR beta chain is drawn from a study of PD-L1 blockade in urothelial cancer. Germline V gene lookup returns CDR1 SGHRS and CDR2 YFSETQ. The V and J ends lost 0 bases and 4 bases, in that order; junction bases with no gene match: 1. CDR3 length: 14 residues. TCRdb's copy holds only in-frame clones and misses some; the assay was immunoSEQ multiplex PCR. The sample has about 43,000 clones, around 90% seen once. This TCR was recovered from an older woman with urothelial cancer. The chain couples TRBV5-1 to TRBJ1-3; TRBD1 aligns across 7 bases. Sequencing used PBMCs, obtained around atezolizumab (anti-PD-L1) treatment. The CDR3 DNA follows: TGCGCCAGCAGCTTGGAGACAGGGGGAAACACCATATATTTT. Protein product: CASSLETGGNTIYF.